The next 29 T cell receptor beta chains were all read from a single sample in a study of human T cells and chemical hapten exposure. TCRdb reprocessed the RACE reads with MiXCR, giving one entry per CDR3 protein. The data hold roughly 90,000 distinct CDR3 sequences, with approximately 10% observed a single time. Regarding time point: patch test 3, about 24 weeks after DPC sensitization. The treatment is: therapeutic diphenylcyclopropenone sensitization with weekly scalp DPC. This specimen was whole blood, taken in connection with sensitization to the hapten diphenylcyclopropenone (DPC). The receptors here all came from a woman in her 30s with alopecia areata. Some clones in this sample may be carry-over from other donors' samples.

This clonotype was seen more than once but under ten times. The V call is TRBV30, the J call TRBJ1-6; 8 bases map to TRBD1. The CDR3 contains 16 residues. Germline-derived CDR1 and CDR2 are GTSNPN and SVGIG (reference sequence). Losses at the gene ends were 0 bases for V and 8 bases for J; bases not matched to a gene: 9. CDR3 sequence: CAWSVSGTGSDSPLHF. The CDR3 nucleotides are TGTGCCTGGAGTGTTTCTGGGACAGGAAGTGATTCACCCCTCCACTTT.

The V call is TRBV19, the J call TRBJ1-5; 9 nucleotides align to TRBD1. The junction had 13 bases not matched to a gene; V was cut back by 8 bases and J by 2 bases. Per the germline V gene, CDR1 is LNHDA and CDR2 is SQIVND (reference sequence). CDR3 length: 17 residues. The CDR3 region has the DNA TGTGCCAGTTGGACAGGGGAATCCTATAGTGGCAATCAGCCCCAGCATTTT. Its translation is CASWTGESYSGNQPQHF.

This clonotype was counted many times. The chain is built from TRBV12-3 or TRBV12-4 and TRBJ2-5; TRBD2 matches 12 bases. The CDR3 loop spans 15 amino acids. V trimming: 5 bases; J trimming: 0 bases; junction bases outside the gene matches: 1. The CDR3 loop reads CASSRLAGDQETQYF. The CDR3 region has the DNA TGTGCCAGCAGTCGACTAGCGGGAGACCAAGAGACCCAGTACTTC.

This clonotype was detected only a few times. The V call is TRBV15, the J call TRBJ2-3; D is undetermined. This CDR3 has 13 amino acids. Germline CDR1 reads LNHNV; CDR2 reads YYDKDF (reference sequence). Trimming took 5 bases from V and 2 from J, leaving 8 bases between them. DNA of the CDR3: TGTGCCACCAGCCCCCCGAACACAGATACGCAGTATTTT. Protein sequence: CATSPPNTDTQYF.

This clonotype was observed a handful of times. The chain combines TRBV28 with TRBJ1-1; D may be TRBD1 (6 bases). Germline V gene data show CDR1 as MDHEN and CDR2 as SYDVKM. There are 13 residues in the CDR3. The germline V and J ends were trimmed by 3 bases and 11 bases, with 16 bases remaining between them. The CDR3 sequence: CASSLPGGPRAFF. The CDR3 bases are TGTGCCAGCAGTTTGCCCGGGGGGCCGAGGGCTTTCTTT.

This clonotype was seen ten or more times. The V call is TRBV29-1, the J call TRBJ1-2, with TRBD1 matching over 7 bases. The germline V gene has CDR1 SQVTM and CDR2 ANQGSEA. The CDR3 has 13 amino acids. J was trimmed by 0 bases and V by 6 bases; bases with no gene match: 4. As DNA, the CDR3 is TGCAGCGTCAAGGACAGGACTAACTATGGCTACACCTTC. Translation: CSVKDRTNYGYTF.

There are many counts of this clonotype. This chain links TRBV27 with TRBJ2-1; 8 bases line up with TRBD1. Germline trimming cut 8 bases from V and 14 bases from J; bases unmatched to any gene: 8. The CDR3 spans 11 residues. The germline CDR1 and CDR2 sequences are MNHEY and SMNVEV (reference sequence). CDR3 region: CASGQGQVEFF. The CDR3 nucleotides are TGTGCCAGCGGCCAGGGACAGGTGGAGTTCTTC.

This clonotype was seen more than once but under ten times. CDR3 in DNA: TGTGCCAGCAGCTTAGCTAGGTGGGGAATTCGGAACACCGGGGAGCTGTTTTTT. Protein product: CASSLARWGIRNTGELFF. The rearrangement links TRBV7-8 to TRBJ2-2; unclear D gene. V was pared by 0 bases and J by 1 base, with 15 bases between. The CDR3 runs to 18 residues. Germline CDR1 SGHVS, CDR2 FQNEAQ.

The rearrangement links TRBV29-1 to TRBJ2-5; 11 nucleotides line up with TRBD1. Per the germline V gene, CDR1 is SQVTM and CDR2 is ANQGSEA. With 7 bases clipped from V and 5 bases from J, the junction kept 6 bases outside the gene matches. The CDR3 is made up of 13 amino acids. Written as DNA, the CDR3 is TGCAGCGGGACAGGGGGCGCGGGGGAGACCCAGTACTTC. It yields the protein CSGTGGAGETQYF.

This clonotype was recorded only once. A much larger clone sits a single nucleotide away, making a read error possible. The genes are TRBV20-1 and TRBJ1-2; 7 nucleotides align to TRBD1. Per germline, CDR1 DFQATT and CDR2 SNEGSKA (reference sequence). CDR3 length equals 15 residues. This CDR3 is CSASPPGQINFGYTF. CDR3 in DNA: TGCAGTGCTAGCCCCCCGGGACAGATAAACTTTGGCTACACCTTC.

This clonotype has ten or more counts. DNA of the CDR3: TGTGCCAGCAGCCCCAGGGAACTGTGGTATGGCTACACCTTC. The encoded protein is CASSPRELWYGYTF. The chain recombines TRBV7-9 with TRBJ1-2; a possible D gene is TRBD1 (5 bases). The germline gives CDR1 SEHNR, CDR2 FQNEAQ (reference sequence). V lost 5 bases, J lost 5 bases, and 15 bases lay in between. This CDR3 has 14 amino acids. Supplemented by reference TRBV7-9 and TRBJ1-2, the full variable domain reads DTGVSQNPRHKITKRGQNVTFRCDPISEHNRLYWYRQTLGQGPEFLTYFQNEAQLEKSRLLSDRFSAERPKGSFSTLEIQRTEQGDSAMYLCASSPRELWYGYTFGSGTRLTVV.

This clonotype was detected many times. V is TRBV28 and J is TRBJ2-7; D uncertain. The germline gives CDR1 MDHEN, CDR2 SYDVKM. This CDR3 contains 15 residues. Trimming cost V 5 bases and J 3 bases, with 17 bases left between them. CDR3 coding DNA: TGTGCCAGCAGTCGTCCTGTCGGGTTCAACTACGAGCAGTACGTC. This codes for CASSRPVGFNYEQYV.

There are a few counts of this clonotype. CDR3 residues: CASSYGGSTDTQYF. The CDR3 bases are TGTGCCAGCAGTTATGGTGGGAGCACAGATACGCAGTATTTT. The rearrangement joins TRBV6-6 to TRBJ2-3, with D unclear. Trimming stripped 3 bases from V and 0 bases from J, with 7 bases between. This CDR3 has 14 amino acids. Germline V gene lookup returns CDR1 MNHNY and CDR2 SVGAGI (reference sequence).

The chain has TRBV29-1 and TRBJ2-3; D is possibly TRBD1 (6 bases). The germline CDR1 and CDR2 sequences are SQVTM and ANQGSEA. The CDR3 is 14 residues long. Trimming removed 6 bases from V and 5 bases from J, with 18 bases in between. DNA of the CDR3: TGCAGCGTCGAAACAGGGATAGGGGGAGATACGCAGTATTTT. As protein: CSVETGIGGDTQYF.

This clonotype was recorded at least ten times. This chain joins TRBV4-2 and TRBJ2-3; 11 nucleotides line up with TRBD2. The CDR3 loop spans 16 amino acids. Germline CDR1 reads LGHNA; CDR2 reads YNFKEQ. V was pared by 1 base and J by 4 bases, with 4 bases of the junction left unmatched. CDR3 nucleotides: TGTGCCAGCAGCCAAGGCCTAGCGGGGGGCGCAGATACGCAGTATTTT. Translated, it gives CASSQGLAGGADTQYF.

The chain carries TRBV19 and TRBJ2-1, with D perhaps TRBD1 (5 bases). The germline V gene encodes CDR1 LNHDA and CDR2 SQIVND (reference sequence). This CDR3 is 13 amino acids long. V was cut by 3 bases and J by 8 bases, with 11 bases left in between. The CDR3 region is CASSIWAGYEQFF. The CDR3 DNA sequence: TGTGCCAGTAGTATTTGGGCAGGGTATGAGCAGTTCTTC.

This clonotype was observed a few times. The rearrangement links TRBV28 to TRBJ1-4, with 8 bases lining up with TRBD1. CDR3 length equals 15 residues. The V gene's germline CDR1 is MDHEN and CDR2 SYDVKM. V was pared by 9 bases and J by 4 bases, with 10 bases of the junction left unmatched. CDR3 sequence (DNA): TGTGCCAGTTTGGAGACAGGGGTTATTAATGAAAAACTGTTTTTT. This gives the protein CASLETGVINEKLFF.

Note on this clonotype: A much more abundant neighbour one base away suggests this may be a read error. The V gene is TRBV12-3 or TRBV12-4, the J gene TRBJ1-5; D call uncertain. The V end was cut by 5 bases, the J end by 3 bases, with 8 bases between. The CDR3 sequence is 13 residues long. This CDR3 is CASSRGFNQPQHF. The CDR3 nucleotides are TGTGCCAGCAGTAGAGGGTTCAATCAGCCCCAGCATTTT.

This chain links TRBV5-1 with TRBJ1-2; D gene uncertain. The germline V gene encodes CDR1 SGHRS and CDR2 YFSETQ. The CDR3 runs to 15 residues. Trimming took 3 bases from V and 4 from J, leaving 16 bases between them. In nucleotides, the CDR3 is TGCGCCAGCAGCTCACCGGAAGCCGGGGTCTATGGCTACACCTTC. Translated, it gives CASSSPEAGVYGYTF.

At least ten counts were recorded for this clonotype. This chain connects TRBV14 to TRBJ2-1; TRBD1 might be the D (6 bases). Trimming left V 1 base short and J 0 bases short, with 13 bases between. Per the germline V gene, CDR1 is SGHDN and CDR2 is FVKESK. CDR3 length: 17 amino acids. This CDR3 is CASSQGGQTRSYNEQFF. The CDR3 bases are TGTGCCAGCAGCCAAGGCGGACAGACACGCTCCTACAATGAGCAGTTCTTC.

The genes are TRBV28 and TRBJ2-7, with 7 bases lining up with TRBD1. Per germline, CDR1 MDHEN and CDR2 SYDVKM. This CDR3 contains 13 residues. Unmatched junction bases numbered 4, after V lost 6 bases and J lost 2 bases. The CDR3 DNA is TGTGCCAGCAGCCGGGACAGTCCCTACGAGCAGTACGTC. It codes for CASSRDSPYEQYV.

This clonotype was counted at least ten times. CDR3 DNA sequence: TGTGCCAGCAGTTTTTCACCGGGACAGGGGACCGGGGAGCTGTTTTTT. Protein sequence: CASSFSPGQGTGELFF. The chain combines TRBV2 with TRBJ2-2, with 10 positions matching TRBD1. The trim removed 5 bases at V and 5 bases at J, leaving 8 bases unmatched. The CDR3 runs to 16 residues. Germline V CDR1 and CDR2: SNHLY, FYNNEI.

The rearrangement uses TRBV9 and TRBJ1-2; D remains ambiguous. The germline V gene encodes CDR1 SGDLS and CDR2 YYNGEE. V was clipped by 3 bases and J by 4 bases, with 16 bases between them. The CDR3 has 15 amino acids. The CDR3 loop is CASSDAGSLGYGYTF. The CDR3 nucleotides are TGTGCCAGCAGCGACGCCGGGTCCCTGGGCTATGGCTACACCTTC.

This clonotype was recorded a few times. The gene calls are TRBV29-1 and TRBJ2-1; weak D call: TRBD1 (6 bases). With 4 bases removed from V and 6 bases from J, the gap between germline ends came to 13 bases. CDR1 and CDR2 from the germline V gene are SQVTM and ANQGSEA. This CDR3 has 13 amino acids. The CDR3, as DNA: TGCAGCGTTGCCCCGACAGGAGGCAATGAGCAGTTCTTC. It translates to CSVAPTGGNEQFF.

The rearrangement links TRBV7-8 to TRBJ2-5, with 9 bases identical to TRBD2. The CDR3 consists of 15 residues. Germline V gives CDR1 SGHVS, CDR2 FQNEAQ. The J segment lost 6 bases and the V segment lost 0 bases, leaving 5 bases of the junction unmatched. CDR3 coding DNA: TGTGCCAGCAGCTTAGCAGGTAGCGGGAGTCAGACCCAGTACTTC. As protein: CASSLAGSGSQTQYF.

This chain connects TRBV29-1 to TRBJ2-7, with TRBD1 matching over 7 bases. The V gene end was trimmed by 6 bases and the J gene end by 3 bases; junction bases not matched to a gene: 14. Germline V gene sequence: CDR1 SQVTM, CDR2 ANQGSEA. The CDR3 has 15 amino acids. Written as DNA, the CDR3 is TGCAGCGTACTCACACTCCGGGACAGCTACTACGAGCAGTACTTC. Translation gives CSVLTLRDSYYEQYF.

This clonotype was counted ten times or more. V usage is TRBV29-1 and J usage is TRBJ1-2; 7 bases are shared with TRBD1. Germline assignment: CDR1 SQVTM and CDR2 ANQGSEA. This CDR3 has 12 residues. V lost 4 bases and J lost 4; bases outside the gene matches: 3. The chain's CDR3 is CSVGDRSYGYTF. The CDR3 DNA sequence: TGCAGCGTTGGGGACAGATCCTATGGCTACACCTTC. Full variable domain (rest looked up from reference TRBV29-1 and TRBJ1-2): SAVISQKPSRDICQRGTSLTIQCQVDSQVTMMFWYRQQPGQSLTLIATANQGSEATYESGFVIDKFPISRPNLTFSTLTVSNMSPEDSSIYLCSVGDRSYGYTFGSGTRLTVV.

This clonotype occurred many times. J is TRBJ2-1 and V is TRBV5-1; 8 bases match TRBD2. V shed 4 bases, J shed 9 bases, and the junction held 15 bases outside the gene matches. Germline V gene data show CDR1 as SGHRS and CDR2 as YFSETQ. CDR3 size: 16 residues. CDR3 DNA: TGCGCCAGCAGCCCAAGTATGGGACTAGGTCAGAGTGAGCAGTTCTTC. It translates to CASSPSMGLGQSEQFF.

There are many counts of this clonotype. The gene calls are TRBV3-1 and TRBJ1-2, with D tentatively TRBD1 (5 bases). In germline, CDR1 is LGHDT, CDR2 YNNKEL (reference sequence). V lost 2 bases, J lost 4 bases, and 14 bases lay in between. CDR3 size: 15 residues. DNA of the CDR3: TGTGCCAGCAGCCAAACTATGACAGATTTCTATGGCTACACCTTC. This gives the protein CASSQTMTDFYGYTF.